This T cell receptor beta chain was observed in a study of T cell responses to AZD1222 COVID-19 vaccine listed by TCRdb under 2021. For the wider study: AZD1222 recipients given second doses at about 4 weeks or at about 12 weeks were pooled, since spike-specific TCR depth and breadth were not found to differ between the two schedules. A total of around 240 trial participants underwent TCR sequencing, of whom some 210 received two doses of AZD1222 and about 25 received two doses of the MenACWY control vaccine. Trial participants were enrolled by age into 18-55, 56-69 and 70-plus year subgroups, with 148, 28 and 57 TCR-sequenced participants respectively.

General conclusions and limits of the study: Conclusions about previously exposed vaccinees were limited because only six AZD1222 recipients were SARS-CoV-2 seropositive at baseline. Epitopes outside the regions mutated in the B.1.351 and B.1.1.7 variants were reportedly recognized by nearly half of the unique spike-specific TCRs. The vaccine-associated CD4 TCRs covered the entire spike protein, and the dominant responses fell in regions 160-218 and 743-854. The 56-69-year group was small, and its depth increase did not reach significance, likely because of low power. Participants were mostly white British and included more females than males, and it was suggested by the authors that clonal diversity may have been underestimated. Because no day 14 peak-response samples were available, the repertoires could be characterized only after the peak T cell response. After two AZD1222 doses, spike-specific TCR breadth and depth were significantly higher than at day 0 and than in MenACWY recipients.

This sample's time point label indicates: baseline before first vaccination. Vaccinee samples came from UK trials COV001 and COV002, including a single-blind randomized controlled phase 2/3 trial of AZD1222 (ChAdOx1 nCoV-19) in healthy adults. For TCRbeta chain sequencing, PBMC samples from trial participants were taken at day 0 and at day 28 after the second dose. The CDR3 regions of human TCRbeta chains were subjected to immunosequencing. Per the original workflow: TCRs in the repertoires were matched against a reference library of SARS-CoV-2-specific TCRs that had been generated with the MIRA antigen-specificity platform. Breadth meant the fraction of unique TCRs that were SARS-CoV-2-associated, whereas depth meant the fraction of total T cells that were SARS-CoV-2-associated. Using the MIRA data, every spike-specific TCR was mapped to the spike region that the TCR reacted to and assigned to either a CD4 or a CD8 class. Log10-transformed breadth and depth values were compared by one-way ANOVA with Sidak's multiple comparisons tests. Held by TCRdb, this immuneACCESS table contains in-frame sequences only and omits some clones. Under half of the omission traces to an unresolved V gene where checked; the cause of the rest is unknown. For V, J and clone size, that table is used; D and trimming come from the DNA. This sample holds about 150,000 clones; approximately 90% were observed only once. Together, the top ten hold approximately 3% of the sample.

CDR1 and CDR2, per the germline V gene, are KGHSH and LQKENI. V gives up 0 bases and J gives up 8 bases, and the segment between their germline ends measures 8 bases. The CDR3 contains 13 residues, cysteine and phenylalanine counted. The read is trimmed to its CDR3 DNA, 39 bases read in frame from base 1. This clone was recorded a few times. What this receptor recognizes is not known. Nothing much larger sits one base from this clone, and base qualities are not available. Sequenced material: peripheral blood, taken on day 0 of AZD1222 vaccination. The TCR comes from an adult in good health. The sequence links TRBV18 to TRBJ2-1; confidence is insufficient to name the D gene. For the CDR3, the sequence is CASSPPSLDEQFF. The sequenced DNA is TGTGCCAGCTCACCACCGAGTCTGGATGAGCAGTTCTTC. The reference TRBV18 and TRBJ2-1 proteins fill in what lies around the CDR3, so the full variable domain reads NAGVMQNPRHLVRRRGQEARLRCSPMKGHSHVYWYRQLPEEGLKFMVYLQKENIIDESGMPKERFSAEFPKEGPSILRIQQVVRGDSAAYFCASSPPSLDEQFFGPGTRLTVL.